This T cell receptor (beta chain) stems from a study of OX40 agonist ivuxolimab in advanced cancers. Study summary: A mean age of about 59 years, range roughly 20 to 90, was recorded, and under 85% were male. Patients achieving partial responses numbered three: one hepatocellular carcinoma case and two cutaneous melanoma cases.

Researchers took blood at baseline, on cycle 4 day 1, and on cycle 7 day 1. V was cut by 2 bases and J by 8 bases, with 7 bases left in between. CDR3 length: 12 amino acids. Germline lookup yields CDR1 ENHRY and CDR2 SYGVKD. Concerning this clone: Its antigen is as yet unknown.

Data came from immunoSEQ multiplex PCR; TCRdb stores just in-frame clones and leaves some out. The table lists over 65,000 clones, roughly 91% of them singletons. Study-wide results and caveats: Expanded clones were, on average, more numerous among CD8+ T cells than CD4+.

The sequenced sample was CD4+ or CD8+ T cells sorted from blood, obtained in a trial of the OX40 agonist ivuxolimab. The V gene is TRBV10-3, the J gene TRBJ1-3, with unresolved D. The TCR originated in an adult with an advanced solid tumor such as melanoma, head and neck, liver or kidney cancer. The CDR3 DNA sequence: TGTGCCATCAGTGAGGGGGTCCACACCATATATTTT. Translated, it gives CAISEGVHTIYF.